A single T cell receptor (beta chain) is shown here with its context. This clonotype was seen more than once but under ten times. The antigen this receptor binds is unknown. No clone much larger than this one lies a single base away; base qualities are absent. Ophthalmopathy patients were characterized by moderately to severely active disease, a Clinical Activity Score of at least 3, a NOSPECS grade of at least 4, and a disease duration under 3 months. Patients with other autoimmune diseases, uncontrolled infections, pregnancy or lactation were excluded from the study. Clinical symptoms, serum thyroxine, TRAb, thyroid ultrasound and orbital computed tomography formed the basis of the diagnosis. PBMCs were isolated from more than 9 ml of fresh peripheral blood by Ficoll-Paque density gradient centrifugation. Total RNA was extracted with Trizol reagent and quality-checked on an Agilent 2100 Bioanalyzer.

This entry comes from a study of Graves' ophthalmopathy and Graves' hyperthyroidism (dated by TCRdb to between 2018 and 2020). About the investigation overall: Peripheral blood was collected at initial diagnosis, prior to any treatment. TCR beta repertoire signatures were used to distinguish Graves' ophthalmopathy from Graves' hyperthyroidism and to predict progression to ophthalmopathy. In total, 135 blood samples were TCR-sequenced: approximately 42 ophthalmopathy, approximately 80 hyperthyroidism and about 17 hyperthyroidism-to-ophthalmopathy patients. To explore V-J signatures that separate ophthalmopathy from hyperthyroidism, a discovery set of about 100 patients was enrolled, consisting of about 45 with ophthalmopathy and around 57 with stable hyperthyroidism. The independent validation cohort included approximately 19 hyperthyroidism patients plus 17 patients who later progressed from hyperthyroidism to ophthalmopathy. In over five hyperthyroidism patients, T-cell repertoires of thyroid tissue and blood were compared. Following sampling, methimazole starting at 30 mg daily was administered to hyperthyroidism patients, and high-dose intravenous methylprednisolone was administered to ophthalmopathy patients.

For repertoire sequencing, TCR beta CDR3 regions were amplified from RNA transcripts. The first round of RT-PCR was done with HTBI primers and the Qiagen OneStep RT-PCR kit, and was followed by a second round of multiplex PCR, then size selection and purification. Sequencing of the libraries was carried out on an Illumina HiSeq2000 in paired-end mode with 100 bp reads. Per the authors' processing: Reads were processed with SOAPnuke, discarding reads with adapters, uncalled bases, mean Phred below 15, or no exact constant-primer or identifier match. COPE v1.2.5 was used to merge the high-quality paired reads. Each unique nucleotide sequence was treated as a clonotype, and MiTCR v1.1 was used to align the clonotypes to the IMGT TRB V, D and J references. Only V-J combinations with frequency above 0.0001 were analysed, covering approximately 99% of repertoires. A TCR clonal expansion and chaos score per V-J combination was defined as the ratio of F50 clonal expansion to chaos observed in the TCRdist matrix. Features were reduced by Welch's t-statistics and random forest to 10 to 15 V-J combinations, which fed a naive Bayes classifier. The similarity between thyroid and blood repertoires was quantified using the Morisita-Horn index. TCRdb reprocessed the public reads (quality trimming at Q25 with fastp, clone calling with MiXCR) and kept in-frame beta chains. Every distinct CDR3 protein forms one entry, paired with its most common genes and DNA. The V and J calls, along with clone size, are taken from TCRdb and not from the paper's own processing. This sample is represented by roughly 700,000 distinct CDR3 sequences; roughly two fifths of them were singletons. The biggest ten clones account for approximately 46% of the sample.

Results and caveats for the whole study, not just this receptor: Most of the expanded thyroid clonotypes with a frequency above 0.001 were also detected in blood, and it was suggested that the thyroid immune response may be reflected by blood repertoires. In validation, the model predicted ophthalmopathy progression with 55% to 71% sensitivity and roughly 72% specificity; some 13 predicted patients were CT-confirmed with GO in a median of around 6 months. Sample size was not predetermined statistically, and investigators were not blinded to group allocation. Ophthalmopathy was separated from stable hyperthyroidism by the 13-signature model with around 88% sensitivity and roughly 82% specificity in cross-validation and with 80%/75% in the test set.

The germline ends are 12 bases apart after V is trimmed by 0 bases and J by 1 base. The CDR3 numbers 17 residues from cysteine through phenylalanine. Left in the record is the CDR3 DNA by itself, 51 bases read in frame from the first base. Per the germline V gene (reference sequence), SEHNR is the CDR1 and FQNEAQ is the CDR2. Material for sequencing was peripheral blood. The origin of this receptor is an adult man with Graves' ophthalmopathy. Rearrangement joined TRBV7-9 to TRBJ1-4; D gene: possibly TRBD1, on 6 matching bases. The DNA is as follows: TGTGCCAGCAGCTTAGCGCGGGGGGGCATAACTAATGAAAAACTGTTTTTT. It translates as CASSLARGGITNEKLFF.